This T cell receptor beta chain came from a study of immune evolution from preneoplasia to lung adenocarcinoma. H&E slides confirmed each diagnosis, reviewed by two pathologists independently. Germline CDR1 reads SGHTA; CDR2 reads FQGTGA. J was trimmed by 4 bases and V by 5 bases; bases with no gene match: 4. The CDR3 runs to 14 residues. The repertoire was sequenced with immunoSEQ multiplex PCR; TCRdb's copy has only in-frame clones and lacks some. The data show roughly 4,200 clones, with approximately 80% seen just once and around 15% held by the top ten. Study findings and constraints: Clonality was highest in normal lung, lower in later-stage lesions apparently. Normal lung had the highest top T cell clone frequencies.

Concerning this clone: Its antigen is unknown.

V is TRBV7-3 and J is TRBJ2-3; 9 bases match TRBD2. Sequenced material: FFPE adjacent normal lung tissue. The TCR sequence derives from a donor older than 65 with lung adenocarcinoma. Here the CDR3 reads CASSAGLASDTQYF. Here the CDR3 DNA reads TGTGCCAGCAGCGCGGGACTAGCATCAGATACGCAGTATTTT.